Presented here are 8 T cell receptor beta chains from one specimen sequenced in a study of blood T cell repertoires in COVID-19. Sequencing used immunoSEQ multiplex PCR; TCRdb keeps in-frame clones, though not all of them. The profile shows over 250,000 clones, over 75% of them singletons. Sequencing used peripheral blood. These receptors originate from a woman aged 50 to 60 with acute or convalescent COVID-19.

This chain uses TRBV19 with TRBJ2-3; 7 positions agree with TRBD2. J gave up 3 bases and V 3 bases, and 3 bases lay outside the gene matches. The germline V gene has CDR1 LNHDA and CDR2 SQIVND (reference sequence). The CDR3 loop spans 14 amino acids. The CDR3 DNA reads TGTGCCAGTAGTATGGCGGGAGTGACAGATACGCAGTATTTT. Its translation is CASSMAGVTDTQYF. The complete variable domain, with remaining parts taken from reference TRBV19 and TRBJ2-3, reads DGGITQSPKYLFRKEGQNVTLSCEQNLNHDAMYWYRQDPGQGLRLIYYSQIVNDFQKGDIAEGYSVSREKKESFPLTVTSAQKNPTAFYLCASSMAGVTDTQYFGPGTRLTVL.

This rearrangement joins TRBV5-4 to TRBJ2-2, with 8 nucleotides matching TRBD1. The CDR3 totals 14 residues. The junction had 6 bases not matched to a gene; V was cut back by 4 bases and J by 7 bases. Germline V CDR1 and CDR2: SGHNT, YYREEE (reference sequence). Here the CDR3 DNA reads TGTGCCAGCAGCGTCGGACAGGGTGGCGGGGAGCTGTTTTTT. The encoded protein is CASSVGQGGGELFF.

This clone was recorded once. CDR3 bases: TGTGCCAGCAGCTTAAATGGGGGGGGCGTTAATGAAAAACTGTTTTTT. It encodes CASSLNGGGVNEKLFF. This sequence joins TRBV7-6 and TRBJ1-4, with a tentative D call TRBD1 (6 bases). The germline V gene encodes CDR1 SGHVS and CDR2 FNYEAQ. The CDR3 consists of 16 residues. V lost 2 bases to trimming and J lost 4 bases, with 14 bases between them. Full variable domain (remainder filled in from reference TRBV7-6 and TRBJ1-4): GAGVSQSPRYKVTKRGQDVALRCDPISGHVSLYWYRQALGQGPEFLTYFNYEAQQDKSGLPNDRFSAERPEGSISTLTIQRTEQRDSAMYRCASSLNGGGVNEKLFFGSGTQLSVL.

The chain joins TRBV29-1 to TRBJ1-1; D perhaps matches TRBD1 (6 bases). This CDR3 region has 14 residues. Trimming shortened V by 4 bases and J by 3 bases, and 15 bases separated the two germline ends. Germline CDR1 and CDR2: SQVTM and ANQGSEA. CDR3 residues: CSVALGQRYTEAFF. CDR3 DNA sequence: TGCAGCGTTGCACTAGGACAGCGATACACTGAAGCTTTCTTT.

The V gene is TRBV7-8, the J gene TRBJ1-2, with 10 bases fitting TRBD1. The trim removed 0 bases at V and 5 bases at J, leaving 6 bases unmatched. Germline V gives CDR1 SGHVS, CDR2 FQNEAQ. CDR3 length: 16 amino acids. CDR3 protein: CASSLAGTGVLYGYTF. Written as DNA, the CDR3 is TGTGCCAGCAGCTTAGCCGGGACAGGGGTACTGTATGGCTACACCTTC. Filled out from reference TRBV7-8 and TRBJ1-2, the complete variable domain reads GAGVSQSPRYKVAKRGQDVALRCDPISGHVSLFWYQQALGQGPEFLTYFQNEAQLDKSGLPSDRFFAERPEGSVSTLKIQRTQQEDSAVYLCASSLAGTGVLYGYTFGSGTRLTVV.

With respect to this clone: The sample carries other DNA sequences with the same CDR3. This chain links TRBV9 with TRBJ2-3; TRBD2 matches 10 bases. V trimming: 0 bases; J trimming: 2 bases; junction bases outside the gene matches: 3. Per the germline V gene, CDR1 is SGDLS and CDR2 is YYNGEE. There are 16 residues in the CDR3. CDR3 region: CASSVGLAGATDTQYF. Here the CDR3 DNA reads TGTGCCAGCAGCGTAGGGCTAGCGGGAGCCACAGATACGCAGTATTTT.

This clone was counted a few times. The rearrangement joins TRBV9 to TRBJ1-1, with no clear D. The germline V gene has CDR1 SGDLS and CDR2 YYNGEE. The CDR3 length is 15 residues. V was cut by 0 bases and J by 3 bases, with 12 bases left in between. DNA of the CDR3: TGTGCCAGCAGCGTAGGGGCGGGAGCGTACACTGAAGCTTTCTTT. Protein product: CASSVGAGAYTEAFF.

CDR3: CASSYIRRAGGYEQFF. In DNA, the CDR3 is TGTGCCAGCAGTTACATCAGGAGGGCCGGGGGTTATGAGCAGTTCTTC. V and J are TRBV6-5 and TRBJ2-1, with a weak D call TRBD2 (6 bases). Trimming removed 2 bases from V and 8 bases from J, with 19 bases in between. Per germline, CDR1 MNHEY and CDR2 SVGAGI. This CDR3 has 16 residues.